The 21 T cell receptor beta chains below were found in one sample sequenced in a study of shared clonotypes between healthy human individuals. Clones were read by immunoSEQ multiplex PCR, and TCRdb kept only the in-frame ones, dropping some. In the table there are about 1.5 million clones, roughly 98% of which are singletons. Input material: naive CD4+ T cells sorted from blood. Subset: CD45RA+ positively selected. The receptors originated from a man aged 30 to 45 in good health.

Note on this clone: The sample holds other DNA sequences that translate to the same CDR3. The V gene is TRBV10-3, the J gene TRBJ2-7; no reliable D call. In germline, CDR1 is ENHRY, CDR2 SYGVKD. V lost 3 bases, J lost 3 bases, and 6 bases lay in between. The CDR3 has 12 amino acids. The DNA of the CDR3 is TGTGCCATCAGTGATCCGCGCTACGAGCAGTACTTC. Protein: CAISDPRYEQYF.

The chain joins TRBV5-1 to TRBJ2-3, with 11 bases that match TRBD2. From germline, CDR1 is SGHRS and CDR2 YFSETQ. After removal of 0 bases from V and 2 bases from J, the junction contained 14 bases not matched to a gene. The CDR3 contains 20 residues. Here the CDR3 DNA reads TGCGCCAGCAGCTTGGAAGTCCAAATAGCGGGAGGGTCATACACAGATACGCAGTATTTT. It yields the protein CASSLEVQIAGGSYTDTQYF.

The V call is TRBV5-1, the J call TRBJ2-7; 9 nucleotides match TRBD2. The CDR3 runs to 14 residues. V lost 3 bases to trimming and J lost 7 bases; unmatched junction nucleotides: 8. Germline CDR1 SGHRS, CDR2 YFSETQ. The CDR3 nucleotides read TGCGCCAGCAGCTCTGCGGGAGGGCCTCATGAGCAGTACTTC. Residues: CASSSAGGPHEQYF. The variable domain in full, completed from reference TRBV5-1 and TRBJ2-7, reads KAGVTQTPRYLIKTRGQQVTLSCSPISGHRSVSWYQQTPGQGLQFLFEYFSETQRNKGNFPGRFSGRQFSNSRSEMNVSTLELGDSALYLCASSSAGGPHEQYFGPGTRLTVT.

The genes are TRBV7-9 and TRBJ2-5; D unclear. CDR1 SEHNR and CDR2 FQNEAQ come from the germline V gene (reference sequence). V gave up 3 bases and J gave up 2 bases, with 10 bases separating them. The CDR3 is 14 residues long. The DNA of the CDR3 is TGTGCCAGCAGCTTTCGGGCGAGGCAAGAGACCCAGTACTTC. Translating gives CASSFRARQETQYF.

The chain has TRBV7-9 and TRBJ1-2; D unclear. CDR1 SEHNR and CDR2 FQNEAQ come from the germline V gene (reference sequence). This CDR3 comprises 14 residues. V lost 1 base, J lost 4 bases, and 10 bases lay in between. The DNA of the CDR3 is TGTGCCAGCAGCTTAGAGGTACAAACCTATGGCTACACCTTC. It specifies CASSLEVQTYGYTF.

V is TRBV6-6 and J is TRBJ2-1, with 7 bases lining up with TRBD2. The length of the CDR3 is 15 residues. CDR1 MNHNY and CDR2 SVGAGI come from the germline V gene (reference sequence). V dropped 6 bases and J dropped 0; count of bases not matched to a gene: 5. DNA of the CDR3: TGTGCCAGCAGACGACTAGCAGACTCCTACAATGAGCAGTTCTTC. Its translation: CASRRLADSYNEQFF.

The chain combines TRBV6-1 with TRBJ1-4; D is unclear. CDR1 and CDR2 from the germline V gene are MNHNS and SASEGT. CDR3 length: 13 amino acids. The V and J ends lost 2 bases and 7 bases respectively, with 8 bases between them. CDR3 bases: TGTGCCAGCAGTGAAAATCAAGGTGAAAAACTGTTTTTT. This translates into CASSENQGEKLFF.

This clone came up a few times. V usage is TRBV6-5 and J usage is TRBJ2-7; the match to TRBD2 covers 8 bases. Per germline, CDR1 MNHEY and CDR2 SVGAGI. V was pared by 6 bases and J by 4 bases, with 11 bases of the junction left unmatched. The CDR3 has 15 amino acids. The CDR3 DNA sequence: TGTGCCAGCAGAGAACGAGGTACTAGCGGATACGAGCAGTACTTC. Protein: CASRERGTSGYEQYF.

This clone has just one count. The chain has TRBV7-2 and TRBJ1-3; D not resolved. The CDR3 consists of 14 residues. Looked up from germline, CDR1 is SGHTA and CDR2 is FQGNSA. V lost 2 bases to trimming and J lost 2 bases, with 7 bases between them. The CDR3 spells CASSLSQAGNTIYF. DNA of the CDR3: TGTGCCAGCAGCTTAAGTCAGGCTGGAAACACCATATATTTT. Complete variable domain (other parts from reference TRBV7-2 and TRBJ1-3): GAGVSQSPSNKVTEKGKDVELRCDPISGHTALYWYRQSLGQGLEFLIYFQGNSAPDKSGLPSDRFSAERTGGSVSTLTIQRTQQEDSAVYLCASSLSQAGNTIYFGEGSWLTVV.

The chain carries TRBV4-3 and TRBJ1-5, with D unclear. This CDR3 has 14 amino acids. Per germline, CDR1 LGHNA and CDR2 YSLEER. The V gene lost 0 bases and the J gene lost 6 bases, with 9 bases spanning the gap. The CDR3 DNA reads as TGCGCCAGCAGCCAAGAAGAGTGGGGTCAGCCCCAGCATTTT. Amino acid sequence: CASSQEEWGQPQHF.

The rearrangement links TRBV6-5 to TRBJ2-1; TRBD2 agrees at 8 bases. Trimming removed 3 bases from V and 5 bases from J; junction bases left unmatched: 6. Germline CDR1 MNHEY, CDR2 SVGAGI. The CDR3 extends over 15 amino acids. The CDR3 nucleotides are TGTGCCAGCAGTTATAGCGGGGTAGGGCACAATGAGCAGTTCTTC. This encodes CASSYSGVGHNEQFF.

The CDR3 reads CASSYDQVPLKETQYF. The CDR3 bases are TGTGCCAGCAGTTACGACCAGGTCCCCCTAAAAGAGACCCAGTACTTC. The V call is TRBV6-5, the J call TRBJ2-5; D uncertain. Germline values: CDR1 MNHEY, CDR2 SVGAGI. Trimming shortened V by 2 bases and J by 3 bases, and 16 bases separated the two germline ends. This CDR3 has 16 residues.

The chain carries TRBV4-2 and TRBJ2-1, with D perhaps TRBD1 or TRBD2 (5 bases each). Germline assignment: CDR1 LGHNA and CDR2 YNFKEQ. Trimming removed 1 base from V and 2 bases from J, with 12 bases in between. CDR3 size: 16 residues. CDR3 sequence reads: CASSQVPGRTYNEQFF. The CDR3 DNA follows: TGTGCCAGCAGCCAAGTTCCGGGACGCACCTACAATGAGCAGTTCTTC.

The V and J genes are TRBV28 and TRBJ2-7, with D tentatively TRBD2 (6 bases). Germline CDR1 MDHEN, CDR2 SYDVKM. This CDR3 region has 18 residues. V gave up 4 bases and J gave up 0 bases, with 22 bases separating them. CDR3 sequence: CASSSSSWDSKNSYEQYF. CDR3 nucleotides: TGTGCCAGCAGTTCCTCCTCCTGGGACTCTAAAAACTCCTACGAGCAGTACTTC. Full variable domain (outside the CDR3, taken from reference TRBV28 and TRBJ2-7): DVKVTQSSRYLVKRTGEKVFLECVQDMDHENMFWYRQDPGLGLRLIYFSYDVKMKEKGDIPEGYSVSREKKERFSLILESASTNQTSMYLCASSSSSWDSKNSYEQYFGPGTRLTVT.

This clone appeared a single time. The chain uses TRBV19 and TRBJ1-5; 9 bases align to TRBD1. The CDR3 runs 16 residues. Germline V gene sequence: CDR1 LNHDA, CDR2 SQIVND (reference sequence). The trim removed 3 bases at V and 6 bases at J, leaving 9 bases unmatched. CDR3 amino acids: CASSIMGQGSGQPQHF. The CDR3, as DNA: TGTGCCAGTAGTATTATGGGACAGGGAAGCGGTCAGCCCCAGCATTTT.

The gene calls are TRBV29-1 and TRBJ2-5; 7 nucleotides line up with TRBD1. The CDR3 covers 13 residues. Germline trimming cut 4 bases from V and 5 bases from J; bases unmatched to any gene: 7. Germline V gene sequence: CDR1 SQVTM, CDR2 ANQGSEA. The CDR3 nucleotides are TGCAGCGTTGGACAGGGCCCTATGGAGACCCAGTACTTC. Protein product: CSVGQGPMETQYF. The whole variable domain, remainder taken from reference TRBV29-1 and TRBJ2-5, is SAVISQKPSRDICQRGTSLTIQCQVDSQVTMMFWYRQQPGQSLTLIATANQGSEATYESGFVIDKFPISRPNLTFSTLTVSNMSPEDSSIYLCSVGQGPMETQYFGPGTRLLVL.

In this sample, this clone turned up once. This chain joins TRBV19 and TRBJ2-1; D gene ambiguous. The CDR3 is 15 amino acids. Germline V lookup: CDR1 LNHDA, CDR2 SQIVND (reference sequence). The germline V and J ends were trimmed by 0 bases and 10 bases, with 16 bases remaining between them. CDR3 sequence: CASSIDLQPGEEQFF. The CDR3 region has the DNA TGTGCCAGTAGTATAGACCTTCAACCGGGTGAGGAGCAGTTCTTC.

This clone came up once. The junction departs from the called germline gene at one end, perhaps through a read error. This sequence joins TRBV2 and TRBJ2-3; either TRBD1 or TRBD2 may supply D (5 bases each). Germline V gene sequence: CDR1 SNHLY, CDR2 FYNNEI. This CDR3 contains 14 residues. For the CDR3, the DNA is TGTGCCAGCAGTGATGGGACGTACACAGATGCGCAGTATTTT. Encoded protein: CASSDGTYTDAQYF.

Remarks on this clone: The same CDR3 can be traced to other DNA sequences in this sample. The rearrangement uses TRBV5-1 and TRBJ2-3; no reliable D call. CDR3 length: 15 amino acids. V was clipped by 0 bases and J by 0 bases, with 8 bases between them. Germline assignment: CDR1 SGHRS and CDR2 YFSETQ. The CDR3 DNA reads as TGCGCCAGCAGCTTGGCGGGCGCCAGCACAGATACGCAGTATTTT. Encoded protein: CASSLAGASTDTQYF.

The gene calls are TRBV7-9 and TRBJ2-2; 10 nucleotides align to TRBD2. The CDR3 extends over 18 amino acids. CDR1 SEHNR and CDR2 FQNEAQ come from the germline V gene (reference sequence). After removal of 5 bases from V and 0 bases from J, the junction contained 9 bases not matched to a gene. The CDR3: CASSQGALAGTNTGELFF. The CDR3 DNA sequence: TGTGCCAGCAGCCAAGGGGCACTAGCGGGAACGAACACCGGGGAGCTGTTTTTT.

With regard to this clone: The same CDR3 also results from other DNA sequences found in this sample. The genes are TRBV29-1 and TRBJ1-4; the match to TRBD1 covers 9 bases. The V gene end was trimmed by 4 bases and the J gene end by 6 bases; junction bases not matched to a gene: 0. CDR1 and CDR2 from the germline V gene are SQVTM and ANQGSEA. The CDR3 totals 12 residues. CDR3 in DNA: TGCAGCGTTGGACAGGGGGATGAAAAACTGTTTTTT. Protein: CSVGQGDEKLFF.